A selection of T cell receptor beta chains follows, all from one sample in a study of T-cell reconstitution after alpha-beta-depleted transplantation in children. TCRdb re-called the PCR reads with MiXCR, one entry per CDR3 protein. The sample comprises about 900,000 distinct CDR3 sequences, roughly 29% of which are singletons, and over 25% rests with the top ten. The starting material was PBMCs, mostly from graft donor cells, obtained 360 days after TCRalphabeta/CD19-depleted stem cell transplant. Receptors were obtained from a boy under two years old who had a stem cell transplant for SCID, so the T cells may come from the graft donor. CDR3s leave out the opening cysteine and the closing phenylalanine or tryptophan. Fields, in order: CDR3 length, clone size, J gene, V gene, CDR3 protein. Size is stated for part of the rows, as once, few or many counts, or as a class when the clone is expanded.

13 . TRBJ1-5 TRBV20-1 SAPNPGEANQPQH
10 few TRBJ2-7 TRBV10-3 ASGTSSYEQY
12 few TRBJ2-1 TRBV15 ATSWDREVNEQF
15 . TRBJ2-6 TRBV12-3/TRBV12-4 ASSLDRGIPGANVLT
13 . TRBJ2-1 TRBV7-6 ASSLVGLAYNEQF
15 few TRBJ1-4 TRBV29-1 SFLGQEDGATNEKLF
13 few TRBJ2-1 TRBV20-1 SAKPGLAAYNEQF
14 . TRBJ2-1 TRBV3-1 ASSQPQKRGHNEQF
14 few TRBJ2-3 TRBV7-9 ASTPPRDRSTDTQY
15 . TRBJ2-3 TRBV7-9 ASSLDLRRGFTDTQY
13 many TRBJ2-1 TRBV18 ASSPLPPGDNEQF
14 . TRBJ1-2 TRBV5-1 ASSVGQEVWYGGYT
13 few TRBJ1-1 TRBV18 ASSPGKQWNTEAF